This TCR beta chain was captured by sequencing in a study of blood T cell repertoires in COVID-19. Measured with immunoSEQ multiplex PCR; TCRdb has only the in-frame clones, and not every one. The data hold 150,000 or so clones, with roughly four fifths observed a single time. This CDR3 has 16 residues. Germline V lookup: CDR1 SGHNT, CDR2 YYREEE (reference sequence). V shed 4 bases, J shed 8 bases, and the junction held 10 bases outside the gene matches. This chain connects TRBV5-4 to TRBJ1-6; 9 nucleotides match TRBD1. The sequenced sample consisted of peripheral blood. The clonotype originates from a man in his sixties or seventies who had recovered from COVID-19. The CDR3 loop reads CASSGRDRAADSPLHF. In nucleotides, the CDR3 is TGTGCCAGCAGCGGGAGGGACAGGGCGGCGGATTCACCCCTCCACTTT.